A single count supports the clone carrying this T cell receptor beta chain. Its specificity is unknown. This specimen belongs to a study of blood T cells in healthy people across ages. Study context: In model experiments, template switching was able to capture about one barcoded beta molecule for every two T cells that were present.

Study-wide results and caveats: Estimates of diversity drawn from one million T cells were considered underestimates.

Combining a sample-barcoded 5' primer with a J-beta primer mix, a second PCR ran for roughly 7 to 11 cycles. Using its own MiXCR run on the 5' RACE reads, TCRdb lists one record per CDR3 protein. The profile shows under 950,000 distinct CDR3 sequences, 20% to 25% of them singletons. V was trimmed by 9 bases and J by 3 bases, leaving 12 bases between them. The CDR3 extends over 13 amino acids. The germline CDR1 and CDR2 sequences are MNHEY and SVGAGI. Every sample had a minimum of 6.5 million PBMCs isolated. The V and J genes are TRBV6-5 and TRBJ1-5; perhaps TRBD1 as D (6 bases). Sequencing used blood. The clonotype was recovered from an older man in good health. The CDR3 protein is CASRQVLNQPQHF. CDR3 nucleotides: TGTGCCAGTCGACAGGTTCTCAATCAGCCCCAGCATTTT.